This TCR beta chain was recorded in a study of PD-1 blockade in mismatch repair-deficient tumors. This clone has a handful of counts. Produced via immunoSEQ multiplex PCR; TCRdb's table is partial and in-frame only. Among about 67,000 clones, roughly 80% were seen once, and the ten largest hold roughly 5.1%. Trimming removed 0 bases at V and 0 bases at J, with 17 bases between. CDR3 size: 18 residues. Looked up from germline, CDR1 is LGHNT and CDR2 is FRNRAP. This specimen consisted of peripheral blood, obtained 2 weeks after starting pembrolizumab. The genes are TRBV12-5 and TRBJ1-1, with D possibly being TRBD1 (5 bases). The origin of this receptor is an adult with mismatch repair-deficient cancer. The CDR3 here is CASGLVRWGEVLNTEAFF. CDR3 sequence (DNA): TGTGCTAGTGGTTTGGTACGGTGGGGGGAGGTATTGAACACTGAAGCTTTCTTT.